This T cell receptor beta chain is from a study of T cells after yellow fever vaccination. Study outcomes and limitations: The bulk population could contribute abundant contaminating clonotypes to FACS-sorted repertoires. Post-booster reappearance was seen for most primary-vaccination clones (nearly 97% CD4, 88% CD8).

This CDR3 spans 16 amino acids. Germline values: CDR1 MGHRA, CDR2 YSYEKL. V was pared by 1 base and J by 4 bases, with 17 bases between. For TCR, cDNA came from 5'RACE template switching, which added a universal primer site and UMIs. TCRdb re-analysed the 5' RACE reads in MiXCR, keeping a single row per CDR3 protein. The top ten hold about 41% of the sample, which has under 100,000 distinct CDR3 sequences, around 5.8% seen once. Of note for this clonotype: Its target is not known.

The receptor was isolated from a man younger than 35 who received the YFV17D yellow fever vaccine. This rearrangement joins TRBV4-1 to TRBJ2-7, with D unclear. The sequenced sample was CD8+ T cells sorted from PBMCs, obtained 10 days after the yellow fever booster vaccination. CDR3 residues: CASSQATGNGWYEQYF. The CDR3 DNA is TGCGCCAGCAGCCAAGCGACCGGCAACGGTTGGTACGAGCAGTACTTC.